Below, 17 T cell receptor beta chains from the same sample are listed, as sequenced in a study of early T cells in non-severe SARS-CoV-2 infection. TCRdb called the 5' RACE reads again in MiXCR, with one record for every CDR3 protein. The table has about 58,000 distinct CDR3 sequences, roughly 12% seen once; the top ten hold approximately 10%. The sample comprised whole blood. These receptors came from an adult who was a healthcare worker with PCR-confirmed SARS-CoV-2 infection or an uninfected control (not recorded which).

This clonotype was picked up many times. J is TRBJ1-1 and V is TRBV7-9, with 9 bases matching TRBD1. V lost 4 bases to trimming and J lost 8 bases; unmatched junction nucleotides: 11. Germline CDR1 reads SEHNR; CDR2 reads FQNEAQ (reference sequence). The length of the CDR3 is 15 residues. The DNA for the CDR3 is TGTGCCAGCAGCTCAAGGAGGACAGGGGCGGGCGAAGCTTTCTTT. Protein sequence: CASSSRRTGAGEAFF.

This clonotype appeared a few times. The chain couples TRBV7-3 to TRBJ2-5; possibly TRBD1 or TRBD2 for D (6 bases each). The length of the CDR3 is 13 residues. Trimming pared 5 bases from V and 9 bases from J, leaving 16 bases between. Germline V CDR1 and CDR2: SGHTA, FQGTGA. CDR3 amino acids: CASSTDRTGAQYF. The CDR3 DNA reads TGTGCCAGCAGCACCGACAGGACGGGGGCCCAGTACTTC.

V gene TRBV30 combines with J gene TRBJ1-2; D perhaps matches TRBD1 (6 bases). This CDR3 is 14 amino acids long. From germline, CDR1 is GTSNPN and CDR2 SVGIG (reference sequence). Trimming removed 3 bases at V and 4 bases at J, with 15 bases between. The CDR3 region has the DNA TGTGCCTGGAGCCCCGGGACATCCGCCTATGGCTACACCTTC. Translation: CAWSPGTSAYGYTF.

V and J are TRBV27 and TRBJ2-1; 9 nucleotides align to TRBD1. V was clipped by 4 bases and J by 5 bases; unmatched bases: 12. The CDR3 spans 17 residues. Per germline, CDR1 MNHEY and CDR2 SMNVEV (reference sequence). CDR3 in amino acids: CASSSISGQGGNNEQFF. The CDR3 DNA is TGTGCCAGCAGTTCAATATCGGGACAGGGAGGGAACAATGAGCAGTTCTTC.

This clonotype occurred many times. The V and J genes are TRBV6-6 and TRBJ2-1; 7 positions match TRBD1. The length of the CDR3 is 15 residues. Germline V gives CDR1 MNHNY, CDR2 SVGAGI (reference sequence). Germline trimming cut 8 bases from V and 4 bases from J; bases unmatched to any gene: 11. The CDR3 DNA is TGTGCCAGCCCACCGGGTACGGGACAGTACAATGAGCAGTTCTTC. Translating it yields CASPPGTGQYNEQFF.

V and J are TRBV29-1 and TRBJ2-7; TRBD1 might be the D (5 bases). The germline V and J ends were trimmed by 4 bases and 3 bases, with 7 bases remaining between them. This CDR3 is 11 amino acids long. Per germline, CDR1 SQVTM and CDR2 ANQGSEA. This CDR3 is CSVGQSYEQYF. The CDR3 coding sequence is TGCAGCGTTGGACAGAGCTACGAGCAGTACTTC.

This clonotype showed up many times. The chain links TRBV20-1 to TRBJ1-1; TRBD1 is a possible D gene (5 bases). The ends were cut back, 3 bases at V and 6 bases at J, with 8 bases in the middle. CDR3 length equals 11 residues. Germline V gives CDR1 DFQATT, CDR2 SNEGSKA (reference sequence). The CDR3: CSARTAAEAFF. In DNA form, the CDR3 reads TGCAGTGCTAGGACAGCCGCTGAAGCTTTCTTT.

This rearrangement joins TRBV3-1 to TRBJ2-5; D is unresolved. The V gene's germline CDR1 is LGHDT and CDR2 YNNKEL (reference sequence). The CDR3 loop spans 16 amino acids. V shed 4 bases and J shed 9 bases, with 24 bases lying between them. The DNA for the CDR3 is TGTGCCAGCAGCCGCGGAATGGGCGGCCCTAAGAGTTCCCAGTACTTC. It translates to CASSRGMGGPKSSQYF.

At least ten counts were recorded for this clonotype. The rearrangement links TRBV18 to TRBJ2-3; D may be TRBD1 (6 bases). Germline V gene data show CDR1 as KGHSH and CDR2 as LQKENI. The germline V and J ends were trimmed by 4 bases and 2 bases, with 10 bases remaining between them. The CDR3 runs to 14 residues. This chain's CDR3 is CASSLDRYTDTQYF. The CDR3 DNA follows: TGTGCCAGCTCACTCGACAGGTACACAGATACGCAGTATTTT. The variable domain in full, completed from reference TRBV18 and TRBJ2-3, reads NAGVMQNPRHLVRRRGQEARLRCSPMKGHSHVYWYRQLPEEGLKFMVYLQKENIIDESGMPKERFSAEFPKEGPSILRIQQVVRGDSAAYFCASSLDRYTDTQYFGPGTRLTVL.

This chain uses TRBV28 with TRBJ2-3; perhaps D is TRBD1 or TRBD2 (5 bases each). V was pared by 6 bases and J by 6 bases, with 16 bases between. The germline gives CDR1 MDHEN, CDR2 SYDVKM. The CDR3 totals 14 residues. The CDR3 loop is CASSSLGPSDTQYF. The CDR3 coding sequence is TGTGCCAGCAGCTCTTTGGGACCATCCGATACGCAGTATTTT. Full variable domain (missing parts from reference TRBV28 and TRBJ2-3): DVKVTQSSRYLVKRTGEKVFLECVQDMDHENMFWYRQDPGLGLRLIYFSYDVKMKEKGDIPEGYSVSREKKERFSLILESASTNQTSMYLCASSSLGPSDTQYFGPGTRLTVL.

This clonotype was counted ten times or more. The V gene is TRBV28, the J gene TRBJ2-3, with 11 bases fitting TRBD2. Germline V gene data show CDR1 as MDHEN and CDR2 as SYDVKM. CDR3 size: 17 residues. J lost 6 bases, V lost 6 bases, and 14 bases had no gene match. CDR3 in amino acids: CASSPTLTSGALDTQYF. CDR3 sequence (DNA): TGTGCCAGCAGCCCGACGTTGACTAGCGGGGCTTTGGATACGCAGTATTTT.

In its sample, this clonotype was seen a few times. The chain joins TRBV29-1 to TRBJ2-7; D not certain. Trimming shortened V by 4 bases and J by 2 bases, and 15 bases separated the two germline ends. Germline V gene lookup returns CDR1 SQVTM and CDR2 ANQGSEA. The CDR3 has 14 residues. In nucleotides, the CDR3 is TGCAGCGTTGTCCCCCCCGGGTACCCCTACGAGCAGTACTTC. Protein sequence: CSVVPPGYPYEQYF.

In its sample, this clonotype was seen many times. The CDR3: CASLSMFGQTFTEAFF. DNA of the CDR3: TGTGCCAGCTTGAGTATGTTCGGGCAGACTTTCACTGAAGCTTTCTTT. The rearrangement joins TRBV6-1 to TRBJ1-1, with unresolved D. Germline V CDR1 and CDR2: MNHNS, SASEGT. Trimming left V 8 bases short and J 4 bases short, with 23 bases between. The CDR3 sequence is 16 residues long.

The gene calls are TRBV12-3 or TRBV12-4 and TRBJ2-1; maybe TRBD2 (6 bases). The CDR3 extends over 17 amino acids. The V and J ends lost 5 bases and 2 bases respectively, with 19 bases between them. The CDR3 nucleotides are TGTGCCAGCAGTCCCCTTGGGGGGAGCGGTGCCTACAATGAGCAGTTCTTC. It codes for CASSPLGGSGAYNEQFF.

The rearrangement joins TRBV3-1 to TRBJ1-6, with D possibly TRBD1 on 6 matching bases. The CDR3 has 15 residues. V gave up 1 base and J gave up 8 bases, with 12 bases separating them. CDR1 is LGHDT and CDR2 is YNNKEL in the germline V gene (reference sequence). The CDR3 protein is CASSQVGGGDSPLHF. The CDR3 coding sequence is TGTGCCAGCAGCCAAGTGGGAGGGGGTGATTCACCCCTCCACTTT.

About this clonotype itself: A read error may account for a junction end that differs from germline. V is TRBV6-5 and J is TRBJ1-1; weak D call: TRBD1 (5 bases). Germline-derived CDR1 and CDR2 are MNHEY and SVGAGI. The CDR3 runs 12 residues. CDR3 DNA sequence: TGTGCCAGCAGTTACTCAGGGGAAAAGTTTCGCTTT. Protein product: CASSYSGEKFRF.

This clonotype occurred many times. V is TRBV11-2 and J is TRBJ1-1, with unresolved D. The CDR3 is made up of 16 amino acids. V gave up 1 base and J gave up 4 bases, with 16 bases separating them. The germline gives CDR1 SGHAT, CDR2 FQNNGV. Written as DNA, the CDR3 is TGTGCCAGCAGCTTAGGATCAGGACCTGGGTTCACTGAAGCTTTCTTT. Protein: CASSLGSGPGFTEAFF.